The 11 T cell receptor beta chains given below trace back to one sample, sequenced in a study of cytomegalovirus exposure and HLA in healthy donors. Primers included in the PCR were 60 Vbeta and 13 Jbeta primers. Repertoires were generated with immunoSEQ multiplex PCR, while TCRdb's copy carries only in-frame clones and drops some. The sample contains about 130,000 clones, roughly 79% of which appear only once. Material: PBMCs. The receptors shown here come from a boy aged 2 to 10 in good health and CMV-seronegative.

A remark on this clone: Additional DNA sequences in this sample encode the identical CDR3. V and J are TRBV2 and TRBJ1-1; weak D call: TRBD1 (6 bases). V was clipped by 2 bases and J by 0 bases, with 10 bases between them. The CDR3 is made up of 15 amino acids. From germline, CDR1 is SNHLY and CDR2 FYNNEI. This CDR3 reads CASSEQGRLNTEAFF. The CDR3 bases are TGTGCCAGCAGTGAACAGGGGCGGCTGAACACTGAAGCTTTCTTT.

This chain connects TRBV7-9 to TRBJ1-2; maybe TRBD1 (6 bases). Trimming took 4 bases from V and 1 from J, leaving 16 bases between them. The CDR3 sequence is 16 residues long. The germline gives CDR1 SEHNR, CDR2 FQNEAQ (reference sequence). In DNA form, the CDR3 reads TGTGCCAGCAGCTCGATACCCGGGGGGCTTAACTATGGCTACACCTTC. This sequence encodes CASSSIPGGLNYGYTF.

The V call is TRBV19, the J call TRBJ1-5; 8 positions match TRBD1. Germline V gene sequence: CDR1 LNHDA, CDR2 SQIVND (reference sequence). Trimming removed 6 bases from V and 0 bases from J; junction bases left unmatched: 4. This CDR3 is built from 15 residues. In DNA form, the CDR3 reads TGTGCCAGTAGGACCCAGGGGGCTAGCAATCAGCCCCAGCATTTT. Its protein product is CASRTQGASNQPQHF.

V usage is TRBV5-1 and J usage is TRBJ2-3, with TRBD2 as a possible D gene (6 bases). Per germline, CDR1 SGHRS and CDR2 YFSETQ. The CDR3 loop spans 14 amino acids. Deletions cut 6 bases from V and 3 bases from J, with 14 bases between. The CDR3 loop reads CASTFQEGTDTQYF. For the CDR3, the DNA is TGCGCCAGCACCTTCCAGGAGGGGACAGATACGCAGTATTTT.

This chain connects TRBV7-3 to TRBJ2-2, with 10 positions matching TRBD2. This CDR3 has 17 residues. The ends lost 5 bases at V and 2 bases at J; junction bases unmatched: 8. The germline gives CDR1 SGHTA, CDR2 FQGTGA. The CDR3 DNA sequence: TGTGCCAGCAGCCCTACAGGACTAGCGGAAAACACCGGGGAGCTGTTTTTT. This translates into CASSPTGLAENTGELFF.

This chain uses TRBV4-3 with TRBJ2-3; 13 nucleotides line up with TRBD2. The CDR3 loop spans 17 amino acids. The V and J ends lost 3 bases and 4 bases, in that order; junction bases with no gene match: 7. Per the germline V gene, CDR1 is LGHNA and CDR2 is YSLEER. CDR3 bases: TGCGCCAGCAGCCACGCTACTAGCGGGGGGGCGGCAGATACGCAGTATTTT. It specifies CASSHATSGGAADTQYF.

The V call is TRBV2, the J call TRBJ2-6; tentative D call: TRBD2 (6 bases). CDR1 SNHLY and CDR2 FYNNEI come from the germline V gene. Trimming stripped 7 bases from V and 4 bases from J, with 14 bases between. There are 15 residues in the CDR3. This chain's CDR3 is CASTEEGRGANVLTF. DNA of the CDR3: TGTGCCAGCACTGAGGAGGGTCGAGGGGCCAACGTCCTGACTTTC.

This rearrangement joins TRBV6-1 to TRBJ2-1; TRBD1 matches at 8 bases. J lost 0 bases, V lost 4 bases, and 5 bases had no gene match. This CDR3 is 16 amino acids long. Germline V lookup: CDR1 MNHNS, CDR2 SASEGT. This CDR3 is CASSGRDRSSYNEQFF. CDR3 nucleotides: TGTGCCAGCAGTGGGCGGGACAGGAGCTCCTACAATGAGCAGTTCTTC.

V and J are TRBV5-1 and TRBJ1-2; D possibly corresponds to TRBD1 (5 bases). V lost 0 bases to trimming and J lost 6 bases, with 12 bases between them. CDR3 length: 14 residues. The germline CDR1 and CDR2 sequences are SGHRS and YFSETQ. The CDR3 nucleotides are TGCGCCAGCAGCTTGGGCCTGGAGGGGAATGGCTACACCTTC. Translating gives CASSLGLEGNGYTF.

In this sample, this clone turned up a few times. The chain recombines TRBV10-3 with TRBJ2-4, with D maybe TRBD2 (7 bases). The ends were cut back, 4 bases at V and 1 base at J, with 14 bases in the middle. This CDR3 is 16 amino acids long. From germline, CDR1 is ENHRY and CDR2 SYGVKD. CDR3: CAISVTGGLAKNIQYF. DNA of the CDR3: TGTGCCATCAGTGTTACGGGGGGCCTCGCCAAAAACATTCAGTACTTC.

This clone was seen only a few times. The gene calls are TRBV5-6 and TRBJ2-2; the D gene is possibly TRBD1 (6 bases). V was cut by 4 bases and J by 3 bases, with 10 bases left in between. The CDR3 contains 14 residues. CDR1 SGHDT and CDR2 YYEEEE come from the germline V gene. The CDR3: CASSVDRDTGELFF. The DNA for the CDR3 is TGTGCCAGCAGCGTGGACAGAGACACCGGGGAGCTGTTTTTT.